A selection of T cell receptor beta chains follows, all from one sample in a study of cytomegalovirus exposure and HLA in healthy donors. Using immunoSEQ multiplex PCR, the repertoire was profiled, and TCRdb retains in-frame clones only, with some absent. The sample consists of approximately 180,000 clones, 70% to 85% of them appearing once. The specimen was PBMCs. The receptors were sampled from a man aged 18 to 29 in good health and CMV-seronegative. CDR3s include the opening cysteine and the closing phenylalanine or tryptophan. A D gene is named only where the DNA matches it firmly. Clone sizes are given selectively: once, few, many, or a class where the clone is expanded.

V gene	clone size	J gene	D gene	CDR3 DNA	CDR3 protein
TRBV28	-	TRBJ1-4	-	TGTGCCAGCAGTTTTAATTTTGAGGGCCAGAGCAATAATGAAAAACTGTTTTTT	CASSFNFEGQSNNEKLFF
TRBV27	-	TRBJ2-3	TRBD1	TGTGCCAGCAGTTTTGGGACAGGTGCAGATACGCAGTATTTT	CASSFGTGADTQYF
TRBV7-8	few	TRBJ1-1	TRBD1	TGTGCCAGCAGCCGACAGGGGGGAGGCACTGAAGCTTTCTTT	CASSRQGGGTEAFF
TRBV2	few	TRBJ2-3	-	TGTGCCAGCAGGGACTCATCCACAGATACGCAGTATTTT	CASRDSSTDTQYF
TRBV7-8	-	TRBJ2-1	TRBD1	TGTGCCAGCAGACCAGGGGGCTCCTACAATGAGCAGTTCTTC	CASRPGGSYNEQFF
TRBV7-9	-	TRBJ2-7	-	TGTGCCAGCAGCTTATCGTGGCGGGACGAGTACGAGCAGTACTTC	CASSLSWRDEYEQYF
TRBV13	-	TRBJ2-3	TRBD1	TGTGCCAGCAGTTACGACAGGGCAGGGATGCAGTATTTT	CASSYDRAGMQYF
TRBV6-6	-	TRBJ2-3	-	TGTGCCAGCAAGAGAAGGGGCCCCACAGATACGCAGTATTTT	CASKRRGPTDTQYF
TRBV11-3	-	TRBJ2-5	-	TGTGCCAGCAGCCAAGGGGGGGGAGTGGCGGAGACCCAGTACTTC	CASSQGGGVAETQYF
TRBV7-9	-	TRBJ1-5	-	TGTTCCAGCAGCTTAGGACAGTATAGCAATCAGCCCCAGCATTTT	CSSSLGQYSNQPQHF
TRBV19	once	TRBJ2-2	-	TGTGCCAGTAGTAGACAGGGAGGTGGGACCGGGGAGCTGTTTTTT	CASSRQGGGTGELFF
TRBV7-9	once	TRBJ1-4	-	TGTGCCAGCAGCTTACTCGGGTCAGATGAAAAACTGTTTTTT	CASSLLGSDEKLFF
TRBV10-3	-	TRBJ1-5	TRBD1	TGTGCCATCAGTGAGAGGACAGGGGTTAGCAATCAGCCCCAGCATTTT	CAISERTGVSNQPQHF
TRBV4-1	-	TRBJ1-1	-	TGCGCCAGCAGCCTAAACACTGAAGCTTTCTTT	CASSLNTEAFF
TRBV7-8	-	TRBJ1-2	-	TGTGCCAGCAGCTTATGGGGGGGGGCAGTTAACTATGGCTACACCTTC	CASSLWGGAVNYGYTF
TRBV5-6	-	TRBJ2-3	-	TGTGCCAGCAGCTTGTTGGCGGGTAGCACAGATACGCAGTATTTT	CASSLLAGSTDTQYF
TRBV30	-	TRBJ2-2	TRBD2	TGTGCCTGGACTGGACTAGCGGGAGGATCGGGGACCGGGGAGCTGTTTTTT	CAWTGLAGGSGTGELFF
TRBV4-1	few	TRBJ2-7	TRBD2	TGCGCCAGCAGCCAAGAACCTCCGGGACTAGCGGGGGCTCACGAGCAGTACTTC	CASSQEPPGLAGAHEQYF
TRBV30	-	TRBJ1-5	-	TGTGCCTGGAAAGGAGAGGGTCTACGCGGGTACAATCAGCCCCAGCATTTT	CAWKGEGLRGYNQPQHF
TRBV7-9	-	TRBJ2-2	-	TGTGCCAGCAGCTTTGCTGGAGTCCCCGGGGAGCTGTTTTTT	CASSFAGVPGELFF
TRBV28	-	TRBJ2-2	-	TGTGCCAGCAGTTTTACCAGGGTCGGTAACACCGGGGAGCTGTTTTTT	CASSFTRVGNTGELFF
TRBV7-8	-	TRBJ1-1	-	TGTGCCAGCAGTCCCGCAGTCGGGGTTGCCCGCCTAACCGCTGAAGCTTTCTTT	CASSPAVGVARLTAEAFF
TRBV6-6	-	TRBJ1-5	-	TGTGCCAGCAGTTACTCACAGGAGGGTCAGCCCCAGCATTTT	CASSYSQEGQPQHF
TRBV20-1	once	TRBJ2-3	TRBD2	TGCAGTATCGCGGGGGAAGATACGCAGTATTTT	CSIAGEDTQYF
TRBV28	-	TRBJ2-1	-	TGTGCCAGCAGTTTAGGTGGGCTCTACAATGAGCAGTTCTTC	CASSLGGLYNEQFF
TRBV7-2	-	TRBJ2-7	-	TGTGCCAGCAGCCTCGAAACGGGTTCCTACGAGCAGTACTTC	CASSLETGSYEQYF
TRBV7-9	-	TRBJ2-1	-	TGTTCCAGCAGTCTCGGGAACAATGAGCAGTTCTTC	CSSSLGNNEQFF
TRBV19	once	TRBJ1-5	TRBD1	TGTGCCAGTAGTTCTCACAGGGGAGCGGGTCAGCCCCAGCATTTT	CASSSHRGAGQPQHF
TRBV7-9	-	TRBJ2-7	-	TGTGCCAGCAGCCTTCCCGCAGGTAGTTACGAGCAGTACTTC	CASSLPAGSYEQYF
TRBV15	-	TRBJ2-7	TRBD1	TGTGCCACCAGCGCGGAGCGACAGGGGGTCTACGAGCAGTACTTC	CATSAERQGVYEQYF
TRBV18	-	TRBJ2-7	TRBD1	TGTGCCAGCTCTTTGAATTCCGTCCCGACAGGGGCGTACGAGCAGTACTTC	CASSLNSVPTGAYEQYF
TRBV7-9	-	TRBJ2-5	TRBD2	TGTGCCAGCAGCTCAAAGGGACTAGCGGCCACGGGAGAGACCCAGTACTTC	CASSSKGLAATGETQYF
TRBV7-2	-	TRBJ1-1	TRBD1	TGTGCCAGCAGCCTGACAGGGGGTGGCGGCCCTGAAGCTTTCTTT	CASSLTGGGGPEAFF
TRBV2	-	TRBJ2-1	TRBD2	TGTGCCAGCAGTGAAGATGTGGCGGGAGGGGACCTCTTC	CASSEDVAGGDLF
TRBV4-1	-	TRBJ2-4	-	TGCGCCAGCAGCCAAGTTGAGACCGGGGTAGCCAAAAACATTCAGTACTTC	CASSQVETGVAKNIQYF
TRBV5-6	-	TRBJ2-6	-	TGTGCCAGCACCTTAACTCGGGGGGCCAACGTCCTGACTTTC	CASTLTRGANVLTF
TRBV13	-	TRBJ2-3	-	TGTGCCAGCAGCTCTTCGGGGGGCGCAGATACGCAGTATTTT	CASSSSGGADTQYF
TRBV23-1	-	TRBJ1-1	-	TGCGCCAGCAGTCAATCGAGCGAGAAGAACACTGAAGCTTTCTTT	CASSQSSEKNTEAFF
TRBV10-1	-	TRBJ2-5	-	TGCGCCAGCAGTGAAGGGGGAAGGGAAGAGACCCAGTACTTC	CASSEGGREETQYF
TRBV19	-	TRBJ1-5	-	TGTGCCAGTAGTACAGCCAGGGGTAGCAATCAGCCCCAGCATTTT	CASSTARGSNQPQHF
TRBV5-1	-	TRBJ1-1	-	TGCGCCAGCAGCTTCTCGACCGGGGGGACTGAAGCTTTCTTT	CASSFSTGGTEAFF
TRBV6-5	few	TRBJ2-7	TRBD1	TGTGCCAGCAGTCAGGGGGCGGGGGAGCAGTACTTC	CASSQGAGEQYF
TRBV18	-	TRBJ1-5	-	TGTGCCAGCTCTCCAAACAAGATCGACAATCAGCCCCAGCATTTT	CASSPNKIDNQPQHF
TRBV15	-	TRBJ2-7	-	TGTGCCACCAGCGGGTATCAGGGGCTTGGCGAGCAGTACTTC	CATSGYQGLGEQYF
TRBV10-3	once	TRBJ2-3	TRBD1	TGTGCCTCCAGGGGACAGGGGGCGCCTGGGAGAACAGATACGCAGTATTTT	CASRGQGAPGRTDTQYF
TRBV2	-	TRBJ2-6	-	TGTGCCAGCAGTGAGAGCTCTGGGGCCAACGTCCTGACTTTC	CASSESSGANVLTF
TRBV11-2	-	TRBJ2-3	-	TGTGCCAGCAGCTTTCAGGGGTCATATACGCAGTATTTT	CASSFQGSYTQYF
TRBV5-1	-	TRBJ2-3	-	TGCGCCAGCAGCCTGACTAGAAGGGGCACAGATACGCAGTATTTT	CASSLTRRGTDTQYF
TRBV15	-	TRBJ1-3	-	TGTGCCACCAGCAGAGGATCCCTGCAGGCCGGTGGAAACACCATATATTTT	CATSRGSLQAGGNTIYF
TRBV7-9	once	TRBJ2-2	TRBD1	TGTGCCAGCAGTTTGACAGGGGAAGCCGGGGAGCTGTTTTTT	CASSLTGEAGELFF
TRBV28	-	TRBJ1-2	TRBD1	TGTGCCAGCAGTTTACAGGGGGAAAACTATGGCTACACCTTC	CASSLQGENYGYTF
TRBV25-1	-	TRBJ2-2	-	TGTGCCAGCGAGAGTCTGAGCGGGGAGCTGTTTTTT	CASESLSGELFF
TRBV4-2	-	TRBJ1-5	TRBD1	TGTGCCAGCAGCCATCTATCCCCAGGGGGGAATCAGCCCCAGCATTTT	CASSHLSPGGNQPQHF
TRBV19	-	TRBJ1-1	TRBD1	TGTGCCAGTAATGCCGGGACAGGGGGTCCTGAAGCTTTCTTT	CASNAGTGGPEAFF